The entry below describes one TCR beta chain. This sample was included in a study of blood T cell repertoires in COVID-19. Overall study: The United States, Italy and Spain supplied acute and convalescent COVID-19 samples. The cDNA or gDNA used as material had been derived from T cells, B-cell-depleted T cells, or PBMCs.

Germline V gene data show CDR1 as MNHEY and CDR2 as SVGAGI. V was shortened by 6 bases and J by 5 bases, with 16 bases between the two germline ends. The CDR3 length is 14 residues. Study processing details: Reference gene primer amplification in the assay estimated nucleated cell counts. Data came from immunoSEQ multiplex PCR; TCRdb stores just in-frame clones and leaves some out. The V and J calls and the clone size are those of that table, but D and trimming were determined from the DNA. Seen here are 35,000 to 45,000 clones, roughly nine tenths observed once, and the top ten hold 9.2%. Sequencing used peripheral blood. This clonotype was obtained from a man between 45 and 60 years old with active COVID-19. The chain has TRBV6-5 and TRBJ1-2, with D maybe TRBD1 (6 bases). DNA of the CDR3: TGTGCCAGCAGCACCACAGGGCCGGTTTATGGCTACACCTTC. It is translated as CASSTTGPVYGYTF.